This is a list of T cell receptor beta chains from one sample in a study of blood T cell repertoires in COVID-19. Profiling relied on immunoSEQ multiplex PCR, and the TCRdb table lists in-frame clones only, not all of them. The table shows approximately 190,000 clones, with around four fifths occurring only once. The sample taken for sequencing was peripheral blood. The receptor set was obtained from a human donor in a cohort sampled during active COVID-19. The CDR3 runs from the conserved cysteine through the conserved F or W. D genes are given only for firm matches.

>TRBV6-5|NA|TRBJ1-2
CASNPGGQPYYGYTF
>TRBV11-2|NA|TRBJ1-6
CASSLGVVTGGSPLHF
>TRBV7-8|TRBD1|TRBJ1-2
CASSFDRDYGYTF
>TRBV13|TRBD2|TRBJ2-1
CASSPQAGRKIGQFF
>TRBV24-1|TRBD1|TRBJ2-5
CATSGTGGEETQYF
>TRBV2|NA|TRBJ2-2
CASASRESSGELFF
>TRBV3-1/TRBV3-2|NA|TRBJ1-4
CASSQVAREEKLFF
>TRBV29-1|NA|TRBJ1-1
CSVFGGVGNTEAFF
>TRBV19|TRBD1|TRBJ1-5
CASSAGHRGQPQHF
>TRBV7-9|TRBD1|TRBJ1-6
CASSHTSGTGQSPLHF
>TRBV9|NA|TRBJ2-5
CASSGPWAGETQYF
>TRBV7-8|NA|TRBJ1-2
CASSLDSPGAGYGYTF
>TRBV28|TRBD2|TRBJ2-7
CASSQRLAVYEQYF